This T cell receptor beta chain was documented in a study of PD-L1 blockade in urothelial cancer. Profiled with immunoSEQ multiplex PCR; TCRdb holds only in-frame clones, not every one. The repertoire holds about 45,000 clones, with more than 70% as singletons. The V end was cut by 5 bases, the J end by 7 bases, with 5 bases between. The CDR3 has 9 residues. CDR1 is DFQATT, CDR2 SNEGSKA, per germline (reference sequence). The receptor was isolated from a man at least 80 years old with urothelial cancer. This rearrangement joins TRBV20-1 to TRBJ1-2; D not certain. Sequencing used PBMCs, obtained around atezolizumab (anti-PD-L1) treatment. The CDR3 DNA is TGCAGTGCTCTCTTTGGCTACACCTTC. It codes for CSALFGYTF.